The T cell receptor (beta chain) described here comes from a study of blood T cell repertoires in COVID-19. The overall study: Nucleic acid was either cDNA or gDNA, and it came from T cells, B-cell-depleted T cells, or PBMCs.

The assay was immunoSEQ multiplex PCR, and TCRdb's table has in-frame clones only and misses some. The sample carries 300,000 to 500,000 clones, around 90% recorded once. Adults between about 18 and 89 years of age took part from more than 20 US areas. The clonotype originates from a woman between 40 and 55 years old with acute COVID-19. The sample consisted of PBMCs or T cells enriched from blood (not recorded which).

In DNA form, the CDR3 reads TGTGCCAGCAGCAATGCCGCGAGCTCCTACAATGAGCAGTTCTTC. Amino acids: CASSNAASSYNEQFF. This sequence joins TRBV27 and TRBJ2-1; D unclear. Trimming cost V 6 bases and J 0 bases, with 12 bases left between them. The CDR3 is made up of 15 amino acids. Germline lookup yields CDR1 MNHEY and CDR2 SMNVEV (reference sequence).